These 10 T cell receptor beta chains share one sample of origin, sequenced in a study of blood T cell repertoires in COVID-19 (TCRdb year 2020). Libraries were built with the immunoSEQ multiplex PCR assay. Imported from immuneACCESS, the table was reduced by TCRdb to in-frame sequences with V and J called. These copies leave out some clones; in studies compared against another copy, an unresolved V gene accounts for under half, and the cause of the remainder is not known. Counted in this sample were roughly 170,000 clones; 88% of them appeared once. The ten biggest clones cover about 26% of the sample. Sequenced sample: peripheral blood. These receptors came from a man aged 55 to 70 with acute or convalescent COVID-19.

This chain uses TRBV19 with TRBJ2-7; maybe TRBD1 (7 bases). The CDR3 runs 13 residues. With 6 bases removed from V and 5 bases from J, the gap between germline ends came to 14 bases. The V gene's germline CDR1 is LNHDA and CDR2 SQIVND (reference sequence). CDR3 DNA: TGTGCCAGTAGCCCCAGGGGGGTTAACGAGCAGTACTTC. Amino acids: CASSPRGVNEQYF.

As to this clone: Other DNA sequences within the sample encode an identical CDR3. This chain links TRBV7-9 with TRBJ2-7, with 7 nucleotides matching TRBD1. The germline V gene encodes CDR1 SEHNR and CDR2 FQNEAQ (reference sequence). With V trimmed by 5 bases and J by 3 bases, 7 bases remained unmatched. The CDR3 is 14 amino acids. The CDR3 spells CASSPGQVDYEQYF. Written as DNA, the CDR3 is TGTGCCAGCAGCCCAGGACAGGTTGACTACGAGCAGTACTTC.

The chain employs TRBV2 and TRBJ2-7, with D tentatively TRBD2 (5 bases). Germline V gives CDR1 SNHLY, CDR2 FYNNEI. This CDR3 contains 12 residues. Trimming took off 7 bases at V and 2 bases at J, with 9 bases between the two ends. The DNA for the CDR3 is TGTGCCAGCAAGAGGGAAACCTACGAGCAGTACGTC. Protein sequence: CASKRETYEQYV.

The CDR3 is CASSVPGLGGYTF. CDR3 nucleotides: TGTGCCAGTAGCGTTCCGGGATTGGGAGGCTACACCTTC. The rearrangement links TRBV19 to TRBJ1-2, with no clear D. Looked up from germline, CDR1 is LNHDA and CDR2 is SQIVND (reference sequence). V lost 6 bases and J 8 bases, leaving 16 bases between the germline ends. The CDR3 extends over 13 amino acids.

CDR3 sequence (DNA): TGCGCCAGCAGCTTAGGACAGGGGATCAGCACTGAAGCTTTCTTT. The encoded protein is CASSLGQGISTEAFF. This rearrangement joins TRBV5-1 to TRBJ1-1, with 9 nucleotides matching TRBD1. The CDR3 is made up of 15 amino acids. Germline V gene sequence: CDR1 SGHRS, CDR2 YFSETQ. J gave up 4 bases and V 2 bases, and 6 bases lay outside the gene matches.

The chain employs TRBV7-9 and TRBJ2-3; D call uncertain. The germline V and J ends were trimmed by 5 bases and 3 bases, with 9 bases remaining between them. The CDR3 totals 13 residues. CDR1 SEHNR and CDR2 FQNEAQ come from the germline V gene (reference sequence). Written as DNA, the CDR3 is TGTGCCAGCAGCGCCTTAGTGACAGATACGCAGTATTTT. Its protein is CASSALVTDTQYF.

CDR3 DNA: TGCGCCAGCAGCCAAGGGGGGGATAGGACCAAAAACATTCAGTACTTC. Translation: CASSQGGDRTKNIQYF. V gene TRBV4-3 combines with J gene TRBJ2-4, with D perhaps matching TRBD2 (6 bases). Germline loops: CDR1 LGHNA, CDR2 YSLEER. Trimming shortened V by 1 base and J by 2 bases, and 12 bases separated the two germline ends. The CDR3 is 16 residues long.

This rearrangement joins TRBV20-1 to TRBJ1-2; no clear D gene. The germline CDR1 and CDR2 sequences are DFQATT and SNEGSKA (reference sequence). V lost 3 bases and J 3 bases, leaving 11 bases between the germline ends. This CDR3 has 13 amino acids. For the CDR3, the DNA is TGCAGTGCTAGTGCGCGTCCGGACTATGGCTACACCTTC. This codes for CSASARPDYGYTF.

The CDR3 loop reads CASSSGQGVDEQYF. The CDR3, as DNA: TGTGCCAGCAGCTCGGGACAGGGGGTCGACGAGCAGTACTTC. This sequence joins TRBV7-3 and TRBJ2-7; TRBD1 aligns across 11 bases. Trimming cost V 4 bases and J 5 bases; bases outside gene matches: 4. Germline V gene lookup returns CDR1 SGHTA and CDR2 FQGTGA. CDR3 length: 14 amino acids. Full variable domain (outside the CDR3, taken from reference TRBV7-3 and TRBJ2-7): GAGVSQTPSNKVTEKGKYVELRCDPISGHTALYWYRQSLGQGPEFLIYFQGTGAADDSGLPNDRFFAVRPEGSVSTLKIQRTERGDSAVYLCASSSGQGVDEQYFGPGTRLTVT.

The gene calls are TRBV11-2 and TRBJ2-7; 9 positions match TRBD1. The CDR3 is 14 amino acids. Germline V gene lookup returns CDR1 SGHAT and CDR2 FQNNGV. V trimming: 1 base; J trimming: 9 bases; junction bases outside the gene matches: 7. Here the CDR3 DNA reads TGTGCCAGCAGCTTAGGGTGGACAGGGGACGCGCAGTACGTC. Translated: CASSLGWTGDAQYV.